The clone carrying this T cell receptor beta chain was counted a few times. The antigen remains unidentified. While unrecorded immune exposures were likely, the donors were nominally healthy when sampled. Primers: 60 Vbeta forward and 13 Jbeta reverse. Only in-frame clones appear in the TCRdb table, and some are missing; sequencing was by immunoSEQ multiplex PCR. The sample carries under 150,000 clones, roughly 71% recorded once. The data belong to a study of cytomegalovirus exposure and HLA in healthy donors. Whole-study context: Early on, a data release was issued that held 80 million to 90 million unique TCRs from HLA-typed donors.

Findings of the study overall: As confirmed in vitro, a few CMV-associated chains were specific for CMV antigens.

This CDR3 has 15 residues. Trimming took 6 bases from V and 4 from J, leaving 18 bases between them. Germline CDR1 MDHEN, CDR2 SYDVKM. This chain links TRBV28 with TRBJ1-1; a possible D gene is TRBD1 (6 bases). This receptor was identified in a young man in good health and CMV-seropositive. The sample taken for sequencing was PBMCs. CDR3 coding DNA: TGTGCCAGCAGCCCAGGGGTAGGGGGTGGCACTGAAGCTTTCTTT. It specifies CASSPGVGGGTEAFF.